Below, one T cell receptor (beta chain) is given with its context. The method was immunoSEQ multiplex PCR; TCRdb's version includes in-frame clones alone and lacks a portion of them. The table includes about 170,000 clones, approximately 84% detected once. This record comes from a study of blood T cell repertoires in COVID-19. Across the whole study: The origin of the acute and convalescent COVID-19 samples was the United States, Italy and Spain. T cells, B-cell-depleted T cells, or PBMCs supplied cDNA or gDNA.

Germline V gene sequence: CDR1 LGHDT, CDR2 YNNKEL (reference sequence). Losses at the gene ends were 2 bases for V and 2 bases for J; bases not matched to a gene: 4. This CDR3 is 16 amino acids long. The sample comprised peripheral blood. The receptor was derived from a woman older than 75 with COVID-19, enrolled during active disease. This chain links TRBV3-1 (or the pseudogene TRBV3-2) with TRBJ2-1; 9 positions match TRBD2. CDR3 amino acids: CASSQRTSATYNEQFF. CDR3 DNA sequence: TGTGCCAGCAGCCAAAGGACTAGCGCTACCTACAATGAGCAGTTCTTC.